These 24 T cell receptor beta chains were all obtained from the same sample, sequenced in a study of Graves' ophthalmopathy and Graves' hyperthyroidism. Scientists amplified the TCR beta CDR3 regions from RNA transcripts. The first-round RT-PCR employed HTBI primers together with the Qiagen OneStep RT-PCR kit. A multiplex PCR was then performed as the second round. TCRdb used MiXCR to reprocess the multiplex PCR reads, holding one entry per CDR3 protein. This table holds 400,000 to 450,000 distinct CDR3 sequences, roughly 21% found once. The sequenced sample consisted of peripheral blood. These receptors were taken from a woman aged 18-29 years with stable Graves' hyperthyroidism.

This clonotype came up a few times. The J gene is TRBJ2-5, the V gene TRBV6-2 or TRBV6-3; the D gene is possibly TRBD2 (6 bases). The germline gives CDR1 MNHEY, CDR2 SVGEGT. This CDR3 has 16 amino acids. V was cut by 2 bases and J by 2 bases, with 15 bases left in between. The CDR3 DNA reads TGTGCCAGCAGTTACCCAGGAGGGAGAGGGCAAGAGACCCAGTACTTC. Encoded protein: CASSYPGGRGQETQYF.

This clonotype was seen ten or more times. The CDR3 loop is CASSVGGNQPQHF. The CDR3 DNA follows: TGTGCCAGCAGTGTTGGAGGCAATCAGCCCCAGCATTTT. The gene calls are TRBV12-3 or TRBV12-4 and TRBJ1-5; D not certain. Trimming removed 5 bases from V and 2 bases from J, with 7 bases in between. The CDR3 runs to 13 residues.

This clonotype was counted many times. The V call is TRBV6-2 or TRBV6-3, the J call TRBJ2-7; 9 positions match TRBD1. This CDR3 spans 16 amino acids. Germline V gene lookup returns CDR1 MNHEY and CDR2 SVGEGT. Losses at the gene ends were 2 bases for V and 3 bases for J; bases not matched to a gene: 8. CDR3 protein: CASSYPPGQGLYEQYF. The CDR3 region has the DNA TGTGCCAGCAGTTACCCTCCGGGACAGGGACTCTACGAGCAGTACTTC.

This clonotype was seen ten or more times. The genes are TRBV28 and TRBJ1-2; D uncertain. V was pared by 5 bases and J by 8 bases, with 15 bases between. The CDR3 has 13 amino acids. The V gene's germline CDR1 is MDHEN and CDR2 SYDVKM. The CDR3 DNA reads TGTGCCAGCAGTCATCGGGAGTATTCCGGCTACACCTTC. Protein product: CASSHREYSGYTF.

In this sample, this clonotype turned up many times. The chain carries TRBV6-6 and TRBJ2-5, with 11 bases matching TRBD2. Germline CDR1 and CDR2: MNHNY and SVGAGI (reference sequence). V trimming: 3 bases; J trimming: 3 bases; junction bases outside the gene matches: 30. The CDR3 runs to 24 residues. CDR3 in DNA: TGTGCCAGCAGTTATACATACCAGGGGCCAGCTAGCGGGAGGCCCTCCCGGAAAAAAGAGACCCAGTACTTC. It encodes CASSYTYQGPASGRPSRKKETQYF.

This clonotype showed up many times. This chain uses TRBV4-3 with TRBJ2-5; D not resolved. Looked up from germline, CDR1 is LGHNA and CDR2 is YSLEER. There are 15 residues in the CDR3. V was pared by 1 base and J by 2 bases, with 11 bases between. DNA for the CDR3: TGCGCCAGCAGCCAAGGAACAGCCTCGCAAGAGACCCAGTACTTC. Its translation is CASSQGTASQETQYF.

This clonotype was picked up many times. This sequence joins TRBV20-1 and TRBJ1-2, with D perhaps TRBD1 (6 bases). V lost 4 bases and J 1 base, leaving 13 bases between the germline ends. Germline CDR1 is DFQATT and CDR2 is SNEGSKA (reference sequence). This CDR3 is built from 14 residues. CDR3 in DNA: TGCAGTGCTACACAGGGTGGGAATAACTATGGCTACACCTTC. It encodes CSATQGGNNYGYTF.

This clonotype showed up many times. The chain recombines TRBV3-1 with TRBJ1-6; D is undetermined. Germline CDR1 and CDR2: LGHDT and YNNKEL (reference sequence). This CDR3 is 12 amino acids long. The V end lost 2 bases, the J end lost 5 bases, and 1 base lay between the germline ends. CDR3 DNA: TGTGCCAGCAGCCAACATAATTCACCCCTCCACTTT. Residues: CASSQHNSPLHF.

This clonotype occurred many times. This rearrangement joins TRBV4-3 to TRBJ2-5; 8 bases match TRBD1. CDR1 is LGHNA, CDR2 YSLEER, per germline. The CDR3 length is 15 residues. V lost 0 bases to trimming and J lost 5 bases; unmatched junction nucleotides: 5. The CDR3 reads CASSQEGRGQETQYF. For the CDR3, the DNA is TGCGCCAGCAGCCAAGAGGGCAGGGGGCAGGAGACCCAGTACTTC.

The sample holds many counts of this clonotype. V is TRBV6-4 and J is TRBJ2-2; no clear D gene. This CDR3 has 13 amino acids. Trimming shortened V by 5 bases and J by 5 bases, and 9 bases separated the two germline ends. CDR1 and CDR2 (germline): MRHNA, SNTAGT. In nucleotides, the CDR3 is TGTGCCAGCAGTCTTCATCCTACCGGGGAGCTGTTTTTT. Translating it yields CASSLHPTGELFF.

CDR3 sequence reads: CASSLSGLYTEAFF. In nucleotides, the CDR3 is TGTGCCAGCAGCCTTAGTGGGCTTTACACTGAAGCTTTCTTT. The chain recombines TRBV7-8 with TRBJ1-1; D is uncertain. Deletions cut 5 bases from V and 3 bases from J, with 13 bases between. This CDR3 comprises 14 residues. Germline CDR1 and CDR2: SGHVS and FQNEAQ.

This clonotype was observed at least ten times. The V and J genes are TRBV11-3 and TRBJ2-5, with D tentatively TRBD1 (5 bases). The CDR3 runs to 13 residues. Looked up from germline, CDR1 is SGHNT and CDR2 is YENEEA. V lost 5 bases and J 7 bases, leaving 14 bases between the germline ends. The CDR3 nucleotides read TGTGCCAGCAGCCTGACAGTGGGCCGGACCCAGTACTTC. Translating it yields CASSLTVGRTQYF.

With respect to this clonotype: This clone may be a read error of a much larger clone one base away. The chain recombines TRBV7-2 with TRBJ2-5, with D unresolved. V lost 5 bases and J lost 1, with 11 bases in between. There are 14 residues in the CDR3. Germline CDR1 and CDR2: SGHTA and FQGNSA. CDR3 in amino acids: CASSRASVQETQYF. As DNA, the CDR3 is TGTGCCAGCAGCCGGGCAAGCGTCCAAGAGACCCAGTACTTC.

In its sample, this clonotype was seen many times. This chain uses TRBV30 with TRBJ1-6, with 7 bases lining up with TRBD1. The CDR3 length is 13 residues. The ends lost 3 bases at V and 8 bases at J; junction bases unmatched: 4. Germline CDR1 reads GTSNPN; CDR2 reads SVGIG (reference sequence). CDR3 bases: TGTGCCTGGAGGAGACAGGGCGATTCACCCCTCCACTTT. Residues: CAWRRQGDSPLHF.

This clonotype was observed at least ten times. The rearrangement joins TRBV18 to TRBJ1-1; 8 bases fit TRBD1. This CDR3 is built from 14 residues. With 8 bases clipped from V and 5 bases from J, the junction kept 10 bases outside the gene matches. In germline, CDR1 is KGHSH, CDR2 LQKENI. The CDR3 loop reads CASSSGQGGTEAFF. Written as DNA, the CDR3 is TGTGCCAGCAGCTCTGGACAGGGAGGAACTGAAGCTTTCTTT.

The table lists this clonotype with many counts. The rearrangement uses TRBV12-3 or TRBV12-4 and TRBJ2-7, with 10 bases lining up with TRBD2. V lost 0 bases and J lost 4; bases outside the gene matches: 9. CDR3 length equals 17 residues. The CDR3 protein is CASSLALGAGGPYEQYF. The DNA of the CDR3 is TGTGCCAGCAGTTTAGCGCTTGGAGCGGGAGGGCCTTACGAGCAGTACTTC.

This clonotype has a count of ten or more. V and J are TRBV4-3 and TRBJ2-7; the D call may be TRBD1 or TRBD2 (5 bases each). The CDR3 has 15 residues. Germline V gene data show CDR1 as LGHNA and CDR2 as YSLEER. With 3 bases removed from V and 5 bases from J, the gap between germline ends came to 17 bases. This chain's CDR3 is CASSHGMSREDEQYF. The CDR3 coding sequence is TGCGCCAGCAGCCACGGGATGAGCAGGGAAGACGAGCAGTACTTC.

This clonotype was picked up many times. The chain is built from TRBV20-1 and TRBJ2-5; 9 nucleotides align to TRBD1. This CDR3 is 13 amino acids long. Germline CDR1 reads DFQATT; CDR2 reads SNEGSKA (reference sequence). V lost 3 bases and J lost 5; bases outside the gene matches: 4. The CDR3 loop reads CSASGTGRETQYF. In DNA form, the CDR3 reads TGCAGTGCTAGTGGGACAGGGAGGGAGACCCAGTACTTC.

This chain uses TRBV6-1 with TRBJ2-2, with 7 bases matching TRBD2. Trimming took 4 bases from V and 4 from J; bases not matched to a gene: 6. The CDR3 spans 15 residues. Germline values: CDR1 MNHNS, CDR2 SASEGT. The CDR3 DNA reads as TGTGCCAGCAGTGGACTAACGGGAGGCACCGGGGAGCTGTTTTTT. Its translation: CASSGLTGGTGELFF.

This clonotype was observed many times. CDR3 sequence reads: CASSPTDEGGYEQYF. The CDR3, as DNA: TGTGCCAGCAGCCCAACCGACGAGGGAGGCTACGAGCAGTACTTC. The chain links TRBV6-2 or TRBV6-3 to TRBJ2-7; possibly TRBD2 for D (6 bases). The CDR3 totals 15 residues. The germline V gene encodes CDR1 MNHEY and CDR2 SVGEGT. V lost 6 bases and J 3 bases, leaving 18 bases between the germline ends.

In its sample, this clonotype was seen many times. The V call is TRBV6-2 or TRBV6-3, the J call TRBJ1-5; D gene ambiguous. Germline CDR1 MNHEY, CDR2 SVGEGT. This CDR3 has 11 amino acids. V dropped 6 bases and J dropped 9 bases, with 9 bases sitting between them. The CDR3 coding sequence is TGTGCCAGCAGCTACCTGGGGCCCCAGCATTTT. It translates to CASSYLGPQHF.

This clonotype was counted at least ten times. The chain combines TRBV20-1 with TRBJ2-5; 9 bases are shared with TRBD2. The CDR3 extends over 14 amino acids. The germline V gene encodes CDR1 DFQATT and CDR2 SNEGSKA (reference sequence). Trimming cost V 3 bases and J 6 bases; bases outside gene matches: 8. DNA of the CDR3: TGCAGTGCTAGTCTCCGGGCTAGCGGGAAGACCCAGTACTTC. This translates into CSASLRASGKTQYF.

The table lists this clonotype with many counts. The rearrangement uses TRBV10-3 and TRBJ2-7; 9 nucleotides match TRBD1. This CDR3 is 14 amino acids long. Germline assignment: CDR1 ENHRY and CDR2 SYGVKD. Trimming took 7 bases from V and 0 from J; bases not matched to a gene: 4. The DNA for the CDR3 is TGTGCCATCAAATCGGGACAGGGCTCCTACGAGCAGTACTTC. Translated: CAIKSGQGSYEQYF.

About this clonotype: Being one base from a much bigger clone, this may be a read error. This chain joins TRBV7-9 and TRBJ1-2; a possible D gene is TRBD1 (6 bases). This CDR3 has 13 residues. Germline CDR1 reads SEHNR; CDR2 reads FQNEAQ (reference sequence). Between the trimmed V and J ends, which lost 3 bases and 4 bases, there was a span of 9 bases. The CDR3, as DNA: TGTGCCAGCAGCTTCGGGACACGCTATGGCTACACCTTC. Translated, it gives CASSFGTRYGYTF.